These 7 T cell receptor beta chains were all obtained from the same sample, sequenced in a study of metastatic and nonmetastatic thyroid tumors. Through MiXCR, TCRdb re-clonotyped the PCR reads. The sample holds 11,000 to 15,000 clones, around 28% seen once. No patient had received any treatment before thyroid surgery. The specimen sequenced was tumor tissue. These receptors came from a female donor with papillary thyroid cancer or a benign thyroid nodule (not recorded which). Some clones in this sample may be carry-over from other donors' samples.

As concerns this clone: A read error may produce the germline difference seen at one junction end. The chain has TRBV6-1 and TRBJ1-5; the D is unclear. The length of the CDR3 is 13 residues. Germline CDR1 and CDR2: MNHNS and SASEGT. CDR3 amino acids: CASSLHGRQPQHF. CDR3 in DNA: TGTGCCAGCAGTCTCCATGGTCGTCAGCCCCAGCATTTC.

This clone was detected ten times or more. The V and J genes are TRBV27 and TRBJ2-2; D unclear. CDR1 and CDR2 from the germline V gene are MNHEY and SMNVEV (reference sequence). CDR3 length: 13 residues. V was shortened by 3 bases and J by 3 bases, with 5 bases between the two germline ends. The CDR3 DNA sequence: TGTGCCAGCAGTTTCGAGCACACCGGGGAGCTGTTTTTT. Translated: CASSFEHTGELFF.

This clone showed up many times. V usage is TRBV19 and J usage is TRBJ1-5, with D perhaps matching TRBD1 (5 bases). Trimming took off 4 bases at V and 4 bases at J, with 17 bases between the two ends. CDR3 length: 16 residues. Germline assignment: CDR1 LNHDA and CDR2 SQIVND (reference sequence). The CDR3 bases are TGTGCCAGTAGTACGGGCGGGGCAGGAGGTAATCAGCCCCAGCATTTT. This gives the protein CASSTGGAGGNQPQHF.

This clone has ten or more counts. This sequence joins TRBV19 and TRBJ1-5; D not resolved. V was cut by 3 bases and J by 6 bases, with 6 bases left in between. The CDR3 is 12 amino acids. The germline gives CDR1 LNHDA, CDR2 SQIVND (reference sequence). DNA for the CDR3: TGTGCCAGTAGTATGCGACTTCAGCCCCAGCATTTT. Translation: CASSMRLQPQHF.

CDR3 DNA: TGTGCCAGTAGTCCCCGGACAGGGCAGACCCAGTACTTC. Amino acid sequence: CASSPRTGQTQYF. The V and J genes are TRBV19 and TRBJ2-5; 8 nucleotides agree with TRBD1. V shed 5 bases and J 6 bases; nucleotides not matched to a gene: 5. The CDR3 covers 13 residues. Germline-derived CDR1 and CDR2 are LNHDA and SQIVND (reference sequence). The variable domain in full, completed from reference TRBV19 and TRBJ2-5, reads DGGITQSPKYLFRKEGQNVTLSCEQNLNHDAMYWYRQDPGQGLRLIYYSQIVNDFQKGDIAEGYSVSREKKESFPLTVTSAQKNPTAFYLCASSPRTGQTQYFGPGTRLLVL.

The chain recombines TRBV6-6 with TRBJ2-1, with D possibly being TRBD1 (6 bases). The CDR3 has 14 amino acids. Germline CDR1 is MNHNY and CDR2 is SVGAGI (reference sequence). Trimming removed 2 bases from V and 1 base from J, with 6 bases in between. The CDR3 sequence is CASSYGQSYNEQFF. CDR3 nucleotide sequence: TGTGCCAGCAGTTACGGACAGTCCTACAATGAGCAGTTCTTC.

V and J are TRBV12-3 or TRBV12-4 and TRBJ2-1; D possibly corresponds to TRBD1 (5 bases). Trimming removed 7 bases at V and 0 bases at J, with 16 bases between. CDR3 length equals 16 residues. DNA of the CDR3: TGTGCCAGCACCTATCAGGGTTGGAGCTCCTACAATGAGCAGTTCTTC. Translating it yields CASTYQGWSSYNEQFF.